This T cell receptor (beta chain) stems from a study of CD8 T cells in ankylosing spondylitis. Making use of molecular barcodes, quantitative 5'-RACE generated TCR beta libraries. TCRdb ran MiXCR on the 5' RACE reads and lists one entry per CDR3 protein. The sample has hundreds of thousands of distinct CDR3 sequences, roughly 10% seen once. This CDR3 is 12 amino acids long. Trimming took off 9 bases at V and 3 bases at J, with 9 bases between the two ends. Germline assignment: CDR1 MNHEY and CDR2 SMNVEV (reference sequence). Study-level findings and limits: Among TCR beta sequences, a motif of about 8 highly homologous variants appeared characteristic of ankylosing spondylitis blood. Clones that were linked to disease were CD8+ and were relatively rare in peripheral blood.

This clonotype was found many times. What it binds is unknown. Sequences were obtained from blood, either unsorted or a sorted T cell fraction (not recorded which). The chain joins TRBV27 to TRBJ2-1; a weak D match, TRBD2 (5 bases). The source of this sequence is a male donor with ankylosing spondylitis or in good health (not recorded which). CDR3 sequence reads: CASNGGYNEQFF. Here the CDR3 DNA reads TGTGCCAGTAATGGAGGCTACAATGAGCAGTTCTTC.